This is a list of T cell receptor beta chains from one sample in a study of blood T cell repertoires in COVID-19. Sequencing was performed with immunoSEQ multiplex PCR; in TCRdb, only in-frame clones are kept and a portion is missing. The data contain 320,000 or so clones, more than 85% of them seen just once; the ten biggest clones take up 1%. The sequencing input was PBMCs or T cells enriched from blood (not recorded which). Receptor source: a woman under 40 who had recovered from COVID-19. The CDR3 runs from the conserved cysteine through the conserved F or W. D genes are given only for firm matches. Size is omitted from some rows. Given values are once, few, many or a class for expanded clones.

TRBJ1-1 | TRBV18 | TRBD1 | once | CASSPKRDRVNTEAFF | TGTGCCAGCTCACCCAAGCGGGACAGGGTGAACACTGAAGCTTTCTTT
TRBJ1-2 | TRBV30 | - | - | CAWSVISEGYTF | TGTGCCTGGAGTGTAATTTCCGAGGGCTACACCTTC
TRBJ1-5 | TRBV5-8 | - | - | CASSGGGRQPQHF | TGTGCCAGCAGCGGGGGGGGAAGGCAGCCCCAGCATTTT
TRBJ1-6 | TRBV6-1 | - | - | CASSDVGGSPLHF | TGTGCCAGCAGTGACGTCGGGGGTTCACCCCTCCACTTT
TRBJ1-1 | TRBV5-4 | - | - | CASSLVRGQNTEAFF | TGTGCCAGCAGCTTGGTGAGAGGACAGAACACTGAAGCTTTCTTT
TRBJ1-2 | TRBV29-1 | TRBD1 | - | CSVGQGASGYTF | TGCAGCGTGGGACAGGGAGCCTCTGGCTACACCTTC
TRBJ1-2 | TRBV11-2 | TRBD1 | - | CASSPLRRDRGNYGYTF | TGTGCCAGCAGCCCCCTCCGAAGGGACAGGGGCAACTATGGCTACACCTTC
TRBJ1-5 | TRBV15 | TRBD1 | - | CATSIQTGGNQPQHF | TGTGCCACCAGCATACAGACAGGGGGCAATCAGCCCCAGCATTTT
TRBJ1-3 | TRBV4-1 | TRBD1 | few | CASSHRTGSGNTIYF | TGCGCCAGCAGCCACCGGACAGGCTCTGGAAACACCATATATTTT
TRBJ2-7 | TRBV28 | TRBD1 | - | CASSPTGGFDEQYF | TGTGCCAGCAGTCCCACAGGGGGCTTTGACGAGCAGTACTTC
TRBJ2-7 | TRBV30 | TRBD1 | - | CAWGSGQGTSYEQYF | TGTGCCTGGGGGTCCGGACAGGGGACCTCCTACGAGCAGTACTTC
TRBJ1-2 | TRBV28 | TRBD1 | - | CASITAGTVYGYTF | TGTGCCAGCATTACCGCCGGGACAGTCTATGGCTACACCTTC
TRBJ2-7 | TRBV5-1 | TRBD1 | - | CASSRQGLSSYEQYF | TGCGCCAGCAGCCGACAGGGATTAAGCTCCTACGAGCAGTACTTC
TRBJ2-5 | TRBV10-3 | TRBD2 | - | CAISEASGGEETQYF | TGTGCCATCAGTGAGGCTAGCGGGGGGGAGGAGACCCAGTACTTC
TRBJ2-7 | TRBV11-2 | TRBD1 | - | CASSSTGGAEQYF | TGTGCCAGCAGCTCGACAGGGGGTGCCGAGCAGTACTTC
TRBJ1-6 | TRBV6-4 | - | - | CASRPNSNSPLHF | TGTGCCAGCAGACCAAACAGCAATTCACCCCTCCACTTT
TRBJ1-6 | TRBV6-5 | - | - | CASSYLAANSPLHF | TGTGCCAGCAGTTACTTGGCGGCGAATTCACCCCTCCACTTT
TRBJ1-1 | TRBV19 | - | - | CASSVKAKMNTEAFF | TGTGCCAGTAGTGTGAAAGCAAAAATGAACACTGAAGCTTTCTTT
TRBJ1-1 | TRBV19 | - | - | CASSTRVGGTEAFF | TGTGCCAGTAGTACCAGGGTGGGGGGCACTGAAGCTTTCTTT
TRBJ1-1 | TRBV7-2 | - | - | CASSSVRTVFMNTEAFF | TGTGCCAGCAGCTCCGTTAGGACAGTTTTCATGAACACTGAAGCTTTCTTT
TRBJ1-2 | TRBV29-1 | TRBD1 | - | CSVGGQVGGYTF | TGCAGCGTGGGTGGACAGGTAGGAGGCTACACCTTC
TRBJ1-6 | TRBV3-1/TRBV3-2 | - | - | CASSQVSPGGPGGNSPLHF | TGTGCCAGCAGCCAAGTGAGTCCGGGAGGCCCGGGAGGTAATTCACCCCTCCACTTT
TRBJ1-2 | TRBV30 | - | - | CAWSLGGGDYGYTF | TGTGCCTGGAGCTTGGGGGGAGGGGACTATGGCTACACCTTC
TRBJ2-5 | TRBV28 | TRBD2 | - | CATSGLAGSETQYF | TGTGCCACCAGCGGACTAGCGGGGTCGGAGACCCAGTACTTC
TRBJ1-2 | TRBV30 | - | - | CAWGGSGGHVDNYGYTF | TGTGCCTGGGGAGGGTCGGGGGGACACGTCGATAACTATGGCTACACCTTC
TRBJ1-5 | TRBV19 | TRBD1 | - | CASTRRTGGNQPQHF | TGTGCCAGCACCCGTCGGACAGGGGGAAATCAGCCCCAGCATTTT
TRBJ2-7 | TRBV11-2 | - | - | CASSLDRGRVYEQYF | TGTGCCAGCAGCTTAGACAGGGGCCGAGTCTACGAGCAGTACTTC
TRBJ1-3 | TRBV30 | - | few | CAWSVEGWRDTIYF | TGTGCCTGGAGTGTGGAGGGATGGCGGGACACCATATATTTT
TRBJ2-7 | TRBV5-1 | TRBD1 | - | CASSLTGQAYEQYF | TGCGCCAGCAGCTTGACGGGACAGGCCTACGAGCAGTACTTC
TRBJ1-6 | TRBV28 | - | - | CASSGGGSPLHF | TGTGCCAGCAGTGGGGGGGGCTCACCCCTCCACTTT
TRBJ1-5 | TRBV2 | TRBD1 | - | CASSEDRVQPQHF | TGTGCCAGCAGTGAGGACAGGGTTCAGCCCCAGCATTTT
TRBJ2-1 | TRBV3-1/TRBV3-2 | - | - | CASSQDLRPRTGEQFF | TGTGCCAGCAGCCAAGATTTGAGACCCCGGACGGGAGAGCAGTTCTTC
TRBJ1-5 | TRBV24-1 | TRBD1 | - | CATGGTGRGPQHF | TGTGCCACCGGGGGGACAGGACGCGGGCCCCAGCATTTT
TRBJ2-5 | TRBV5-1 | TRBD1 | - | CASSLSGTGGLETQYF | TGCGCCAGCAGCTTGTCCGGGACAGGGGGCTTAGAGACCCAGTACTTC
TRBJ1-2 | TRBV30 | - | - | CAWTGANYGYTF | TGTGCCTGGACGGGGGCTAACTATGGCTACACCTTC
TRBJ2-7 | TRBV11-3 | TRBD1 | - | CASSSGQRDYEQYF | TGTGCCAGCAGCTCGGGACAGAGAGATTACGAGCAGTACTTC
TRBJ2-3 | TRBV10-2 | TRBD2 | - | CASSDRGGYTDTQYF | TGCGCCAGCAGTGACCGGGGGGGCTACACAGATACGCAGTATTTT
TRBJ1-1 | TRBV6-5 | - | - | CASSYRNTEAFF | TGTGCCAGCAGTTACCGTAACACTGAAGCTTTCTTT
TRBJ1-6 | TRBV5-4 | TRBD1 | once | CASSLAFGQGLLDNSPLHF | TGTGCCAGCAGCTTGGCCTTCGGACAGGGACTCCTGGATAATTCACCCCTCCACTTT
TRBJ1-1 | TRBV14 | - | once | CASSPRLQQVNTEAFF | TGTGCCAGCAGCCCCCGCCTCCAACAGGTGAACACTGAAGCTTTCTTT
TRBJ1-3 | TRBV28 | - | - | CASPDSSGNTIYF | TGTGCCAGCCCGGACAGCTCTGGAAACACCATATATTTT
TRBJ1-1 | TRBV2 | TRBD1 | - | CASSLRQGVNTEAFF | TGTGCCAGCAGTCTAAGACAGGGGGTCAACACTGAAGCTTTCTTT